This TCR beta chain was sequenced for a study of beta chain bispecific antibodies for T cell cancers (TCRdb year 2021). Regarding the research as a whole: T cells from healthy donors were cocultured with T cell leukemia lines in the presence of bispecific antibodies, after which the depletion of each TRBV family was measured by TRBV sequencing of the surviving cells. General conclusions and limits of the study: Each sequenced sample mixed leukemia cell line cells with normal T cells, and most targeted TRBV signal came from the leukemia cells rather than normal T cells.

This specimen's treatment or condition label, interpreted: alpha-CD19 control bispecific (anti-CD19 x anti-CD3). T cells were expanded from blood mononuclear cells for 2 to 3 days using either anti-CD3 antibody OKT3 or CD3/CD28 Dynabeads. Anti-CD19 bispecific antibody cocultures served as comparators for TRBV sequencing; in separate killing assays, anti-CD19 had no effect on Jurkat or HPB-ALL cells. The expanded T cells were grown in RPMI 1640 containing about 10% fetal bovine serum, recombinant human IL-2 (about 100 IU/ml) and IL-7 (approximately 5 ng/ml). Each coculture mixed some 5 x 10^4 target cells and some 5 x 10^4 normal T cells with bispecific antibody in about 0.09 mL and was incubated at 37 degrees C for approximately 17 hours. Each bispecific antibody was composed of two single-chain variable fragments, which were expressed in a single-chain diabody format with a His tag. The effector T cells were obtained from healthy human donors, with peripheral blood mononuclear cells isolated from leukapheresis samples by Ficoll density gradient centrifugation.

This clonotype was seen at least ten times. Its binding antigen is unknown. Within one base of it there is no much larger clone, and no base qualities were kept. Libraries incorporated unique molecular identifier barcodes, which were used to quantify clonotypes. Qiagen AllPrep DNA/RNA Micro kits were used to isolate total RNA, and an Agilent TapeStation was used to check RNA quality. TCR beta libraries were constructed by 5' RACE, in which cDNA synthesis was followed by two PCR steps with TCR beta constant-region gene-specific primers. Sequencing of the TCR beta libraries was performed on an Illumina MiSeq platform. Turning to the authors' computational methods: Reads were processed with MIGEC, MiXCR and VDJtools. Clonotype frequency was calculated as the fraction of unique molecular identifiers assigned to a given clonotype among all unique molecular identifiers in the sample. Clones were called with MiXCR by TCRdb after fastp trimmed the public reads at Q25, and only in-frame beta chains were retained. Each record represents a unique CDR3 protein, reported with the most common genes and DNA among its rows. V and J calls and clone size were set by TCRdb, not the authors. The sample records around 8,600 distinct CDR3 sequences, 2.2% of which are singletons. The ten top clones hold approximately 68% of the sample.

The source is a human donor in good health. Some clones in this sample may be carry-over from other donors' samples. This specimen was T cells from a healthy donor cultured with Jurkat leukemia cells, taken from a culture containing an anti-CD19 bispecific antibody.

At the DNA level, the sequence is TGTGCCAGCAGCTTAGCTGGAGAGCAGTACTTC. The translation is CASSLAGEQYF. The V and J genes are TRBV11-2 and TRBJ2-7; the D gene cannot be resolved reliably. The CDR3 spans 11 residues, from the cysteine through the phenylalanine. Just the 33-base CDR3 DNA is kept, in frame starting at base 1. CDR1 and CDR2 (SGHAT, FQNNGV) derive from the germline V gene. V was cut back by 1 base and J by 7 bases, leaving a gap of 5 bases between them.